This passage covers 26 T cell receptor beta chains from one sample sequenced in a study of cytomegalovirus exposure and HLA in healthy donors. PCR employed 60 Vbeta and 13 Jbeta primers. Here immunoSEQ multiplex PCR was the method, and the copy in TCRdb shows in-frame clones only, minus some. In the table there are approximately 45,000 clones, around 73% of which are singletons. Source material: PBMCs. The receptors come from a woman in her thirties in good health and CMV-seronegative.

The chain recombines TRBV6-1 with TRBJ2-7, with 7 bases fitting TRBD1. Trimming removed 1 base from V and 3 bases from J; junction bases left unmatched: 6. Germline CDR1 is MNHNS and CDR2 is SASEGT. The CDR3 runs 15 residues. CDR3 coding DNA: TGTGCCAGCAGTGAAGACCCGGGACAGATCTACGAGCAGTACTTC. The encoded protein is CASSEDPGQIYEQYF.

The chain couples TRBV11-2 to TRBJ2-5; 12 nucleotides align to TRBD2. The length of the CDR3 is 15 residues. Germline V gene lookup returns CDR1 SGHAT and CDR2 FQNNGV. V lost 8 bases and J lost 4; bases outside the gene matches: 8. The CDR3 DNA reads TGTGCCAGCGGCCCGACTAGCGGGAGCCGAGAGACCCAGTACTTC. The encoded protein is CASGPTSGSRETQYF.

The chain recombines TRBV7-9 with TRBJ2-7; D not resolved. This CDR3 is built from 13 residues. The germline V and J ends were trimmed by 1 base and 6 bases, with 10 bases remaining between them. Germline V gives CDR1 SEHNR, CDR2 FQNEAQ (reference sequence). CDR3: CASSLGIRGEQYF. CDR3 nucleotide sequence: TGTGCCAGCAGCTTAGGAATCCGCGGCGAGCAGTACTTC.

The chain joins TRBV27 to TRBJ2-7, with 8 bases fitting TRBD1. Looked up from germline, CDR1 is MNHEY and CDR2 is SMNVEV (reference sequence). V lost 7 bases and J lost 2; bases outside the gene matches: 7. This CDR3 comprises 14 residues. The CDR3 bases are TGTGCCAGCACGCAAACAGGGGGTGCCTACGAGCAGTACTTC. Residues: CASTQTGGAYEQYF.

This clone was seen once. The rearrangement links TRBV28 to TRBJ2-7; 7 nucleotides align to TRBD1. V lost 3 bases to trimming and J lost 4 bases; unmatched junction nucleotides: 9. Germline assignment: CDR1 MDHEN and CDR2 SYDVKM. The CDR3 totals 15 residues. The CDR3 spells CASSFRSTGRYEQYF. The CDR3 region has the DNA TGTGCCAGCAGTTTTAGGTCGACAGGGCGGTACGAGCAGTACTTC.

The chain carries TRBV4-2 and TRBJ2-1; 7 nucleotides match TRBD2. CDR3 length: 21 residues. Trimming took 1 base from V and 0 from J; bases not matched to a gene: 18. Germline lookup yields CDR1 LGHNA and CDR2 YNFKEQ. CDR3 nucleotide sequence: TGTGCCAGCAGCCAAGCTGGTGGACGGAGAGGGAGGGAGAGCTCCTACAATGAGCAGTTCTTC. Residues: CASSQAGGRRGRESSYNEQFF.

The chain uses TRBV5-1 and TRBJ1-6; TRBD1 is a possible D gene (6 bases). Germline CDR1 reads SGHRS; CDR2 reads YFSETQ. V lost 0 bases and J lost 6, with 10 bases in between. The CDR3 has 15 amino acids. The CDR3 protein is CASSLETGPNSPLHF. The CDR3 DNA follows: TGCGCCAGCAGCTTGGAGACAGGACCTAATTCACCCCTCCACTTT.

This clone has only one observation. This rearrangement joins TRBV28 to TRBJ2-7; D unclear. Germline V gene lookup returns CDR1 MDHEN and CDR2 SYDVKM. The ends were cut back, 6 bases at V and 2 bases at J, with 8 bases in the middle. This CDR3 contains 12 residues. CDR3 region: CASRADTYEQYF. The CDR3 DNA is TGTGCCAGCAGGGCTGATACCTACGAGCAGTACTTC.

The gene calls are TRBV6-1 and TRBJ2-7, with D tentatively TRBD2 (6 bases). Germline CDR1 is MNHNS and CDR2 is SASEGT. This CDR3 is 15 amino acids long. Trimming removed 4 bases at V and 2 bases at J, with 15 bases between. The CDR3 DNA sequence: TGTGCCAGCAGTGGGGGGGATTTTAGAGCCTACGAGCAGTACTTC. Its protein product is CASSGGDFRAYEQYF.

The V and J genes are TRBV11-3 and TRBJ1-5; tentative D call: TRBD1 (6 bases). Between the trimmed V and J ends, which lost 5 bases and 3 bases, there was a span of 17 bases. The CDR3 has 16 residues. CDR1 and CDR2 from the germline V gene are SGHNT and YENEEA. The CDR3, as DNA: TGTGCCAGCAGCGAAGGGGGGGTGGTAGACAATCAGCCCCAGCATTTT. Translated, it gives CASSEGGVVDNQPQHF.

The V gene is TRBV15, the J gene TRBJ1-1; TRBD1 is a possible D gene (5 bases). Germline V gene lookup returns CDR1 LNHNV and CDR2 YYDKDF (reference sequence). Deletions cut 4 bases from V and 10 bases from J, with 16 bases between. There are 13 residues in the CDR3. The CDR3, as DNA: TGTGCCACCAGCACCTTCTCCAGGGTGACAGCTTTCTTT. Translated: CATSTFSRVTAFF.

The rearrangement uses TRBV30 and TRBJ1-2; 9 bases are a match to TRBD1. The CDR3 is 13 residues long. The germline gives CDR1 GTSNPN, CDR2 SVGIG (reference sequence). The J segment lost 6 bases and the V segment lost 2 bases, leaving 4 bases of the junction unmatched. CDR3 nucleotide sequence: TGTGCCTGGAGTCCCGGGACAGGGAATGGCTACACCTTC. Amino acid sequence: CAWSPGTGNGYTF.

The chain has TRBV29-1 and TRBJ1-1, with D uncertain. Looked up from germline, CDR1 is SQVTM and CDR2 is ANQGSEA. V lost 4 bases and J 4 bases, leaving 10 bases between the germline ends. The CDR3 is 12 amino acids. This chain's CDR3 is CSVGREGTEAFF. The DNA for the CDR3 is TGCAGCGTTGGGAGGGAGGGCACTGAAGCTTTCTTT.

The chain recombines TRBV6-6 with TRBJ1-1; D perhaps matches TRBD1 (6 bases). Trimming left V 6 bases short and J 1 base short, with 12 bases between. The germline V gene encodes CDR1 MNHNY and CDR2 SVGAGI (reference sequence). The CDR3 covers 14 residues. The CDR3 DNA is TGTGCCAGCAGCCACGGGACATCGAACACTGAAGCTTTCTTT. Translating it yields CASSHGTSNTEAFF.

The J gene is TRBJ2-7, the V gene TRBV28; 10 bases map to TRBD1. There are 14 residues in the CDR3. In germline, CDR1 is MDHEN, CDR2 SYDVKM. Trimming removed 6 bases from V and 4 bases from J; junction bases left unmatched: 6. The CDR3 loop is CASRPGQGLYEQYF. CDR3 coding DNA: TGTGCCAGCAGACCGGGACAGGGGCTATACGAGCAGTACTTC.

This chain links TRBV5-4 with TRBJ2-2; the D is unclear. V was pared by 0 bases and J by 4 bases, with 10 bases between. CDR1 is SGHNT and CDR2 is YYREEE in the germline V gene (reference sequence). This CDR3 comprises 15 residues. DNA for the CDR3: TGTGCCAGCAGCTTGGGGCTAGTAGGCACCGGGGAGCTGTTTTTT. Translating gives CASSLGLVGTGELFF.

The rearrangement uses TRBV5-1 and TRBJ1-4, with D unresolved. The CDR3 spans 15 residues. Germline CDR1 SGHRS, CDR2 YFSETQ. The V and J ends lost 2 bases and 7 bases respectively, with 15 bases between them. The DNA for the CDR3 is TGCGCCAGCAGCTTCTCCCACATTGGTTCTGAAAAACTGTTTTTT. Translation: CASSFSHIGSEKLFF.

The rearrangement links TRBV7-8 to TRBJ2-1; 9 bases align to TRBD2. Looked up from germline, CDR1 is SGHVS and CDR2 is FQNEAQ. Trimming removed 9 bases from V and 6 bases from J; junction bases left unmatched: 9. The CDR3 is made up of 14 amino acids. The CDR3 loop reads CASGRAGGLNEQFF. The CDR3 DNA reads TGTGCCAGTGGGCGAGCGGGGGGCCTCAATGAGCAGTTCTTC. The full variable domain, in which reference TRBV7-8 and TRBJ2-1 provide the parts outside the CDR3, is GAGVSQSPRYKVAKRGQDVALRCDPISGHVSLFWYQQALGQGPEFLTYFQNEAQLDKSGLPSDRFFAERPEGSVSTLKIQRTQQEDSAVYLCASGRAGGLNEQFFGPGTRLTVL.

In its sample, this clone was seen a few times. J is TRBJ2-7 and V is TRBV7-2, with 10 bases fitting TRBD2. The CDR3 contains 16 residues. Germline CDR1 reads SGHTA; CDR2 reads FQGNSA. Germline trimming cut 1 base from V and 4 bases from J; bases unmatched to any gene: 7. Here the CDR3 DNA reads TGTGCCAGCAGCTTAGGGGGTCTAGCGGGAGCATACGAGCAGTACTTC. It specifies CASSLGGLAGAYEQYF.

This CDR3 reads CAWDRYPNAAKNIQYF. Written as DNA, the CDR3 is TGTGCCTGGGACAGGTACCCAAACGCCGCCAAAAACATTCAGTACTTC. The chain is built from TRBV30 and TRBJ2-4, with D perhaps matching TRBD1 (6 bases). The CDR3 extends over 16 amino acids. Per germline, CDR1 GTSNPN and CDR2 SVGIG (reference sequence). V dropped 5 bases and J dropped 1 base, with 18 bases sitting between them.

The chain recombines TRBV11-2 with TRBJ2-1; 10 bases are shared with TRBD2. CDR3 size: 18 residues. Germline V lookup: CDR1 SGHAT, CDR2 FQNNGV. Losses at the gene ends were 1 base for V and 0 bases for J; bases not matched to a gene: 6. This CDR3 is CASSLGPPSGSSYNEQFF. The CDR3 region has the DNA TGTGCCAGCAGCTTAGGGCCCCCTAGCGGGAGCTCCTACAATGAGCAGTTCTTC.

This clone occurred once. Other nucleotide sequences in the sample specify the same CDR3. This rearrangement joins TRBV6-5 to TRBJ1-2; D remains ambiguous. Germline assignment: CDR1 MNHEY and CDR2 SVGAGI. V was pared by 2 bases and J by 7 bases, with 5 bases between. The length of the CDR3 is 11 residues. The CDR3, as DNA: TGTGCCAGCAGTTACAGAGGTGGCTACACCTTC. It translates to CASSYRGGYTF.

The chain links TRBV29-1 to TRBJ1-1; D not resolved. The length of the CDR3 is 15 residues. V lost 1 base and J 1 base, leaving 13 bases between the germline ends. Per germline, CDR1 SQVTM and CDR2 ANQGSEA. CDR3 sequence: CSVEGFTDTNTEAFF. Here the CDR3 DNA reads TGCAGCGTTGAAGGGTTCACAGATACGAACACTGAAGCTTTCTTT.

The chain joins TRBV10-3 to TRBJ2-7; 9 nucleotides align to TRBD2. V shed 5 bases, J shed 2 bases, and the junction held 13 bases outside the gene matches. The CDR3 runs 17 residues. Germline V gene lookup returns CDR1 ENHRY and CDR2 SYGVKD. The CDR3 DNA follows: TGTGCCATCAGTTCCGGGACTAGCCCCCTTCTAGCCTACGAGCAGTACTTC. Translation gives CAISSGTSPLLAYEQYF.

The chain has TRBV6-1 and TRBJ2-7; TRBD2 is a possible D gene (5 bases). The CDR3 contains 15 residues. Trimming removed 6 bases at V and 0 bases at J, with 15 bases between. The V gene's germline CDR1 is MNHNS and CDR2 SASEGT. The CDR3 coding sequence is TGTGCCAGCAGCGGAGCGGCGGACCTCTCCTACGAGCAGTACTTC. Translation gives CASSGAADLSYEQYF.

The rearrangement links TRBV7-9 to TRBJ2-1; TRBD1 matches at 8 bases. The CDR3 is 17 residues long. The J segment lost 6 bases and the V segment lost 5 bases, leaving 15 bases of the junction unmatched. Germline lookup yields CDR1 SEHNR and CDR2 FQNEAQ (reference sequence). The CDR3: CASSLIPWTGPINEQFF. The CDR3 DNA reads as TGTGCCAGCAGCCTCATTCCTTGGACAGGGCCGATCAATGAGCAGTTCTTC.